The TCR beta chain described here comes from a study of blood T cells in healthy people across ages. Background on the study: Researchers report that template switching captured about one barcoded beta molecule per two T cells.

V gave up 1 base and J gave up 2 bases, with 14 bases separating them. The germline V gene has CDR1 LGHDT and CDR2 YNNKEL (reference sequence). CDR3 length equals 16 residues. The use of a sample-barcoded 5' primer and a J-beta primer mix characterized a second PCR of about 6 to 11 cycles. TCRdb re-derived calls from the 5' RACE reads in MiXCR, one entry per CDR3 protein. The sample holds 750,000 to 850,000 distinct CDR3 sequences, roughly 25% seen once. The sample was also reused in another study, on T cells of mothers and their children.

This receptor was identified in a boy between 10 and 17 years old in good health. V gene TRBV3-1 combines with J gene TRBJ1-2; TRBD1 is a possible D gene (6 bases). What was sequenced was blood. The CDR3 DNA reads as TGTGCCAGCAGCCAAGCGGGTCGACAGGAGAACTATGGCTACACCTTC. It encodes CASSQAGRQENYGYTF.